The source of this T cell receptor beta chain is a study of T cell repertoires in cytomegalovirus infection. On this clonotype: At one of its ends the junction is not consistent with the germline gene, which may arise from a read error.

TCRdb re-called the reads with MiXCR, one entry per CDR3 protein. The repertoire holds about 180,000 distinct CDR3 sequences, with roughly 17% as singletons. Per the germline V gene, CDR1 is KGHDR and CDR2 is SFDVKD. The CDR3 has 14 amino acids. V and J are TRBV24-1 and TRBJ2-1, with D possibly TRBD2 on 5 matching bases. The TCR sequence derives from a human donor in good health (CMV status not recorded). Some clones in this sample may be carry-over from other donors' samples. What was sequenced was CD8+ T cells from PBMCs. This CDR3 reads CATSDGGGYDEQFF. In nucleotides, the CDR3 is TGTGCCACCAGTGATGGCGGAGGCTACGATGAGCAGTTCTTC.